The 26 T cell receptor beta chains given below trace back to one sample, sequenced in a study of T cells in Graves' hyperthyroidism and ophthalmopathy (dated by TCRdb to between 2019 and 2020). The library was generated by multiplex PCR. Sequencer: Illumina HiSeq 2000. The TCR beta CDR3 regions were amplified from the RNA transcripts. A first-round RT-PCR of the TCR CDR3 used the HTBI primer set with the Qiagen OneStep RT-PCR kit. Using fastp at Q25 and MiXCR, TCRdb reprocessed the public reads and kept productive beta chains. Every distinct CDR3 protein forms one entry, paired with its most common genes and DNA. The sample table contains around 530,000 distinct CDR3 sequences; only one count was recorded for 17% of them. The ten most abundant clones make up 17% of the sample. Specimen: blood. The receptor source for this set is a woman under 30 with Graves' ophthalmopathy.

This clonotype was found many times. CDR3 loop: CASSFKGATEAFF. The CDR3 nucleotides are TGTGCCAGCAGTTTCAAGGGGGCCACTGAAGCTTTCTTT. The chain is built from TRBV28 and TRBJ1-1, with 7 bases identical to TRBD1. Germline-derived CDR1 and CDR2 are MDHEN and SYDVKM. With 3 bases clipped from V and 4 bases from J, the junction kept 2 bases outside the gene matches. The CDR3 runs to 13 residues.

This clonotype appeared many times. The gene calls are TRBV6-1 and TRBJ1-1; possibly TRBD1 for D (6 bases). Trimming left V 6 bases short and J 7 bases short, with 12 bases between. Germline V gene sequence: CDR1 MNHNS, CDR2 SASEGT. CDR3 length: 12 amino acids. CDR3 nucleotide sequence: TGTGCCAGCAGCTCGACAGGATTTGAAGCTTTCTTT. It is translated as CASSSTGFEAFF.

The chain couples TRBV3-1 to TRBJ2-2; D call uncertain. The germline gives CDR1 LGHDT, CDR2 YNNKEL (reference sequence). Trimming cost V 0 bases and J 4 bases, with 6 bases left between them. The CDR3 is made up of 14 amino acids. CDR3 nucleotide sequence: TGTGCCAGCAGCCAAGATCCAATCACCGGGGAGCTGTTTTTT. Translation gives CASSQDPITGELFF.

CDR3 sequence: CASSLDPSSYNSPLHF. DNA for the CDR3: TGTGCCAGCAGCCTGGACCCAAGCTCCTATAATTCACCCCTCCACTTT. This chain uses TRBV27 with TRBJ1-6, with D unclear. Germline lookup yields CDR1 MNHEY and CDR2 SMNVEV (reference sequence). V gave up 6 bases and J gave up 0 bases, with 12 bases separating them. The CDR3 contains 16 residues.

Only a few counts were recorded for this clonotype. A junction end diverges from the germline sequence, so it may reflect a read error. The V and J genes are TRBV28 and TRBJ2-7, with TRBD1 matching 10 bases. This CDR3 is built from 15 residues. The germline V gene encodes CDR1 MDHEN and CDR2 SYDVKM. CDR3 bases: TGTGCCAGCAGTTTAAGCGGACAGGGGGGTAACGAGCAGCACTTC. Translating it yields CASSLSGQGGNEQHF.

With regard to this clonotype: Given a much more abundant clone one base away, this may be a read error. This sequence joins TRBV20-1 and TRBJ2-3, with 9 bases fitting TRBD2. Per the germline V gene, CDR1 is DFQATT and CDR2 is SNEGSKA (reference sequence). This CDR3 is 15 amino acids long. V shed 3 bases and J 5 bases; nucleotides not matched to a gene: 9. The CDR3 DNA sequence: TGCAGTGCTAGGCGGGAGGGCCGAGGTGGAGATACGCAGTATTTT. Residues: CSARREGRGGDTQYF.

This clonotype turned up a few times. This rearrangement joins TRBV29-1 to TRBJ1-2; D uncertain. CDR1 is SQVTM, CDR2 ANQGSEA, per germline. CDR3 length: 12 amino acids. Trimming removed 6 bases at V and 2 bases at J, with 10 bases between. The DNA of the CDR3 is TGCAGCGTCCGACGGCGGAACTATGGCTACACCTTC. It specifies CSVRRRNYGYTF.

In this sample, this clonotype turned up a few times. The genes are TRBV20-1 and TRBJ2-7; possibly TRBD1 or TRBD2 for D (6 bases each). CDR3 length: 15 amino acids. The V and J ends lost 3 bases and 6 bases respectively, with 21 bases between them. The germline V gene encodes CDR1 DFQATT and CDR2 SNEGSKA (reference sequence). CDR3 region: CSARIIAGHLSEQYF. CDR3 bases: TGCAGTGCTAGGATAATTGCGGGACACTTATCCGAGCAGTACTTC.

This clonotype occurred many times. The chain carries TRBV20-1 and TRBJ2-7; 8 bases are shared with TRBD1. The V and J ends lost 3 bases and 6 bases, in that order; junction bases with no gene match: 10. The CDR3 contains 14 residues. Per the germline V gene, CDR1 is DFQATT and CDR2 is SNEGSKA (reference sequence). CDR3 loop: CSARKGQAFAEQYF. The CDR3 nucleotides read TGCAGTGCTAGGAAGGGACAGGCCTTCGCCGAGCAGTACTTC.

This clonotype was recorded a few times. One end of the junction varies from germline; a read error may be responsible. The chain joins TRBV7-8 to TRBJ1-1; 7 bases map to TRBD1. Per germline, CDR1 SGHVS and CDR2 FQNEAQ. This CDR3 has 15 residues. The CDR3: CASRPSDRKWTEALF. In nucleotides, the CDR3 is TGTGCCAGCAGACCCTCGGACAGGAAGTGGACTGAAGCTCTCTTT.

The chain joins TRBV6-2 or TRBV6-3 to TRBJ2-3; a possible D gene is TRBD1 (6 bases). Germline V CDR1 and CDR2: MNHEY, SVGEGT. The CDR3 spans 19 residues. Trimming left V 0 bases short and J 2 bases short, with 21 bases between. The CDR3 here is CASSYSLKGFWGLTDTQYF. The CDR3 region has the DNA TGTGCCAGCAGTTACTCGTTGAAGGGGTTTTGGGGGCTCACAGATACGCAGTATTTT.

This clonotype was detected ten times or more. The J gene is TRBJ1-1, the V gene TRBV6-1; weak D call: TRBD1 (6 bases). Germline loops: CDR1 MNHNS, CDR2 SASEGT. V shed 6 bases and J shed 1 base, with 15 bases lying between them. The CDR3 consists of 15 residues. The CDR3 protein is CASRDSPMRNTEAFF. DNA for the CDR3: TGTGCCAGCAGGGACAGTCCTATGCGGAACACTGAAGCTTTCTTT.

The V call is TRBV10-3, the J call TRBJ2-4; D gene unclear. Trimming took off 0 bases at V and 3 bases at J, with 12 bases between the two ends. Germline V gives CDR1 ENHRY, CDR2 SYGVKD. The CDR3 has 16 amino acids. The DNA for the CDR3 is TGTGCCATCAGTGAGTCGGGCAGGACGATCAAAAACATTCAGTACTTC. This codes for CAISESGRTIKNIQYF.

This clonotype was recorded at least ten times. The chain is built from TRBV27 and TRBJ2-3; 12 nucleotides match TRBD1. The CDR3 has 17 amino acids. V shed 2 bases, J shed 3 bases, and the junction held 6 bases outside the gene matches. Germline CDR1 is MNHEY and CDR2 is SMNVEV (reference sequence). DNA for the CDR3: TGTGCCAGCAGTTTAGGGACAGGGGGCGATTCGACAGATACGCAGTATTTT. It yields the protein CASSLGTGGDSTDTQYF.

V usage is TRBV29-1 and J usage is TRBJ2-1, with 8 bases matching TRBD1. Germline V lookup: CDR1 SQVTM, CDR2 ANQGSEA. Trimming took 8 bases from V and 4 from J; bases not matched to a gene: 10. The CDR3 spans 14 residues. The CDR3 sequence: CSIPRGQAYNEQFF. The CDR3 DNA is TGCAGCATACCGCGGGGACAGGCGTACAATGAGCAGTTCTTC.

Many counts were recorded for this clonotype. The CDR3 DNA is TGCGCCAGCAGCTTGGCAATACACAGGGAAGGGGTATCCTACAATGAGCAGTTCTTC. It specifies CASSLAIHREGVSYNEQFF. The V gene is TRBV5-1, the J gene TRBJ2-1; tentative D call: TRBD1 (6 bases). Looked up from germline, CDR1 is SGHRS and CDR2 is YFSETQ. Trimming removed 0 bases from V and 1 base from J, with 20 bases in between. The CDR3 contains 19 residues. Full variable domain (remainder filled in from reference TRBV5-1 and TRBJ2-1): KAGVTQTPRYLIKTRGQQVTLSCSPISGHRSVSWYQQTPGQGLQFLFEYFSETQRNKGNFPGRFSGRQFSNSRSEMNVSTLELGDSALYLCASSLAIHREGVSYNEQFFGPGTRLTVL.

J is TRBJ1-4 and V is TRBV6-1; D is uncertain. CDR3 size: 15 residues. With 6 bases removed from V and 4 bases from J, the gap between germline ends came to 15 bases. Germline CDR1 is MNHNS and CDR2 is SASEGT. As DNA, the CDR3 is TGTGCCAGCAGGCTAAACACGGTTATTAATGAAAAACTGTTTTTT. Amino acids: CASRLNTVINEKLFF.

As to this clonotype: It is likely a read error, because the conserved phenylalanine at the end of the CDR3 is missing. V usage is TRBV7-9 and J usage is TRBJ1-1; no clear D. From germline, CDR1 is SEHNR and CDR2 FQNEAQ (reference sequence). The CDR3 has 14 amino acids. Trimming cost V 4 bases and J 1 base, with 10 bases left between them. The CDR3 sequence is CASSSETPNTEAFL. The CDR3 DNA is TGTGCCAGCAGCTCCGAGACCCCGAACACTGAAGCTTTCCTT.

This clonotype has a count of ten or more. J is TRBJ1-2 and V is TRBV6-1, with 9 bases that match TRBD1. Germline CDR1 MNHNS, CDR2 SASEGT. V was pared by 6 bases and J by 1 base, with 6 bases of the junction left unmatched. The CDR3 is 15 residues long. CDR3 sequence (DNA): TGTGCCAGCAGACAACAGGGGGCCGGTAACTATGGCTACACCTTC. Translated, it gives CASRQQGAGNYGYTF.

The rearrangement joins TRBV5-1 to TRBJ2-5; D perhaps matches TRBD1 (7 bases). Per germline, CDR1 SGHRS and CDR2 YFSETQ. The CDR3 extends over 14 amino acids. Trimming pared 1 base from V and 5 bases from J, leaving 12 bases between. CDR3 DNA sequence: TGCGCCAGCAGCTTGAACCCAGGGGGGGAGACCCAGTACTTC. It specifies CASSLNPGGETQYF. Supplemented by reference TRBV5-1 and TRBJ2-5, the full variable domain reads KAGVTQTPRYLIKTRGQQVTLSCSPISGHRSVSWYQQTPGQGLQFLFEYFSETQRNKGNFPGRFSGRQFSNSRSEMNVSTLELGDSALYLCASSLNPGGETQYFGPGTRLLVL.

In its sample, this clonotype was seen many times. The chain is built from TRBV2 and TRBJ2-3; TRBD1 or TRBD2 may be the D gene (5 bases each). This CDR3 region has 15 residues. Trimming pared 6 bases from V and 3 bases from J, leaving 16 bases between. Germline CDR1 is SNHLY and CDR2 is FYNNEI. CDR3 nucleotide sequence: TGTGCCAGCAGGGGGACCCGCGGTCGTACAGATACGCAGTATTTT. Protein: CASRGTRGRTDTQYF.

This clonotype was picked up many times. The chain employs TRBV29-1 and TRBJ1-1; D might be TRBD1 (6 bases). Trimming shortened V by 5 bases and J by 5 bases, and 15 bases separated the two germline ends. Germline values: CDR1 SQVTM, CDR2 ANQGSEA. This CDR3 has 13 residues. CDR3 protein: CSVLGATGTEAFF. The CDR3 DNA reads as TGCAGCGTTTTGGGGGCGACTGGGACTGAAGCTTTCTTT.

The V and J genes are TRBV29-1 and TRBJ2-6; 12 nucleotides line up with TRBD1. With 1 base clipped from V and 1 base from J, the junction kept 5 bases outside the gene matches. Germline V lookup: CDR1 SQVTM, CDR2 ANQGSEA. The CDR3 covers 18 residues. CDR3: CSVEGGGQGASGANVLTF. The CDR3 DNA is TGCAGCGTTGAAGGGGGGGGACAGGGGGCTTCTGGGGCCAACGTCCTGACTTTC.

This clonotype was found many times. CDR3 sequence reads: CASSWDLGNEQFF. In nucleotides, the CDR3 is TGTGCCAGCAGCTGGGATTTGGGCAATGAGCAGTTCTTC. The genes are TRBV12-3 or TRBV12-4 and TRBJ2-1; D is undetermined. V was trimmed by 6 bases and J by 6 bases, leaving 12 bases between them. The CDR3 totals 13 residues.

There are many counts of this clonotype. The chain joins TRBV6-2 or TRBV6-3 to TRBJ2-1, with 13 bases matching TRBD2. This CDR3 spans 15 amino acids. Germline V lookup: CDR1 MNHEY, CDR2 SVGEGT. V lost 6 bases and J lost 8; bases outside the gene matches: 7. CDR3 amino acids: CASRLAGGPLYEQFF. The CDR3 bases are TGTGCCAGCAGACTAGCGGGGGGGCCCTTATATGAGCAGTTCTTC.

Concerning this clonotype itself: Its ends do not fully match the called genes, so a read error is possible. The genes are TRBV6-1 and TRBJ1-5; D not resolved. Germline values: CDR1 MNHNS, CDR2 SASEGT. The CDR3 is 15 amino acids. DNA for the CDR3: TGTGCCAGCACACAGCTTGTCGGGTCCAATCAGCCCCGGCATTTT. Residues: CASTQLVGSNQPRHF.